Presented here are 28 T cell receptor beta chains from one specimen sequenced in a study of CD8 T cells in Susac syndrome. RNA amounts of about 0.45 to 1 ug underwent reverse transcription with random hexamers. TCRdb passed the immunoSEQ multiplex PCR reads through MiXCR, listing each CDR3 protein once. The data contain 300,000 to 350,000 distinct CDR3 sequences, about 91% of them singletons. Sequenced sample: CD4+ T cells from PBMCs. The receptor source for this set is a human donor with multiple sclerosis.

As regards this clonotype: The junction differs from germline at one of its ends, possibly a read error. The chain joins TRBV7-3 to TRBJ2-1, with D tentatively TRBD2 (6 bases). The CDR3 runs 17 residues. Germline V gives CDR1 SGHTA, CDR2 FQGTGA. CDR3 loop: CASSPNEGGHSHNEQFF. Here the CDR3 DNA reads TGTGCCAGCAGCCCAAACGAGGGAGGCCACTCCCACAATGAGCAGTTCTTC.

The CDR3 region has the DNA TGTGCCATCAGTCCCGGACAGAACACTGAAGCTTTCTTT. Protein: CAISPGQNTEAFF. The chain recombines TRBV10-3 with TRBJ1-1; a weak D match, TRBD1 (5 bases). Trimming shortened V by 5 bases and J by 1 base, and 8 bases separated the two germline ends. Germline V lookup: CDR1 ENHRY, CDR2 SYGVKD. The CDR3 extends over 13 amino acids.

This clonotype was seen a handful of times. The rearrangement uses TRBV19 and TRBJ2-7; 10 nucleotides agree with TRBD2. The V and J ends lost 5 bases and 4 bases, in that order; junction bases with no gene match: 8. CDR1 and CDR2 from the germline V gene are LNHDA and SQIVND (reference sequence). This CDR3 contains 15 residues. The CDR3 protein is CASSLVAGGSYEQYF. In nucleotides, the CDR3 is TGTGCCAGTAGTTTGGTAGCGGGAGGTAGTTACGAGCAGTACTTC. Based on the CDR3 plus reference TRBV19 and TRBJ2-7, the full variable domain is DGGITQSPKYLFRKEGQNVTLSCEQNLNHDAMYWYRQDPGQGLRLIYYSQIVNDFQKGDIAEGYSVSREKKESFPLTVTSAQKNPTAFYLCASSLVAGGSYEQYFGPGTRLTVT.

The CDR3 region is CASSAHTGSPAQSGNTIYF. CDR3 coding DNA: TGTGCCAGTAGCGCGCACACAGGGTCCCCAGCGCAGTCCGGAAACACCATATATTTT. The chain has TRBV19 and TRBJ1-3; the D gene is possibly TRBD1 (6 bases). The CDR3 is 19 amino acids. Trimming pared 6 bases from V and 4 bases from J, leaving 28 bases between. CDR1 LNHDA and CDR2 SQIVND come from the germline V gene (reference sequence).

This clonotype was seen more than once but under ten times. V and J are TRBV29-1 and TRBJ2-5; D may be TRBD1 (7 bases). The CDR3 spans 12 residues. The V end was cut by 4 bases, the J end by 5 bases, with 11 bases between. Germline V CDR1 and CDR2: SQVTM, ANQGSEA. CDR3 in DNA: TGCAGCGTTGTGGAGGGGGCGGAGACCCAGTACTTC. Translating gives CSVVEGAETQYF.

The V gene is TRBV24-1, the J gene TRBJ2-1, with TRBD2 matching 11 bases. The CDR3 runs to 16 residues. Germline trimming cut 5 bases from V and 10 bases from J; bases unmatched to any gene: 12. Per the germline V gene, CDR1 is KGHDR and CDR2 is SFDVKD. CDR3 DNA sequence: TGTGCCACCAGTGGCCCTGGGCTAGCGGGGGGAGGGGAGCAGTTCTTC. It codes for CATSGPGLAGGGEQFF.

The chain employs TRBV29-1 and TRBJ2-1; TRBD2 agrees at 8 bases. The germline CDR1 and CDR2 sequences are SQVTM and ANQGSEA. CDR3 length: 14 residues. Here the CDR3 DNA reads TGCAGTGGGTGTACGAAACTAGCGGACAATGAGCAGTTCTTC. Translated: CSGCTKLADNEQFF.

The chain combines TRBV29-1 with TRBJ2-5; 9 positions agree with TRBD1. Unmatched junction bases numbered 8, after V lost 5 bases and J lost 4 bases. The CDR3 spans 14 residues. Germline CDR1 and CDR2: SQVTM and ANQGSEA. CDR3 nucleotides: TGCAGCGTTAAATACAGGGGGCGGGTAGAGACCCAGTACTTC. Residues: CSVKYRGRVETQYF.

The CDR3 loop reads CASGLNPVQTQYF. The CDR3 nucleotides read TGTGCCAGCGGACTAAACCCTGTGCAGACCCAGTACTTC. This chain joins TRBV7-9 and TRBJ2-5; tentatively, D is TRBD2 (6 bases). Trimming took 8 bases from V and 6 from J, leaving 16 bases between them. CDR1 and CDR2 from the germline V gene are SEHNR and FQNEAQ (reference sequence). This CDR3 contains 13 residues.

The chain carries TRBV6-2 or TRBV6-3 and TRBJ2-2, with a tentative D call TRBD2 (5 bases). Trimming removed 3 bases from V and 6 bases from J, with 11 bases in between. CDR3 length: 14 residues. The germline CDR1 and CDR2 sequences are MNHEY and SVGEGT. CDR3 DNA: TGTGCCAGCAGTTATGCCCTGAGGGCCGGGGAGCTGTTTTTT. It specifies CASSYALRAGELFF.

The chain carries TRBV7-3 and TRBJ2-4, with D tentatively TRBD1 or TRBD2 (6 bases each). Germline values: CDR1 SGHTA, CDR2 FQGTGA. This CDR3 has 13 amino acids. V was shortened by 5 bases and J by 2 bases, with 7 bases between the two germline ends. CDR3 sequence reads: CASSGGPKNIQYF. CDR3 DNA: TGTGCCAGCAGCGGGGGGCCCAAAAACATTCAGTACTTC.

CDR3 residues: CAWRGRAGHNEQFF. CDR3 bases: TGTGCCTGGAGGGGTCGAGCGGGGCACAATGAGCAGTTCTTC. The rearrangement joins TRBV30 to TRBJ2-1; 7 nucleotides align to TRBD2. Germline lookup yields CDR1 GTSNPN and CDR2 SVGIG (reference sequence). V trimming: 3 bases; J trimming: 5 bases; junction bases outside the gene matches: 7. This CDR3 is 14 amino acids long.

The chain joins TRBV19 to TRBJ2-1, with 8 bases matching TRBD2. Germline CDR1 and CDR2: LNHDA and SQIVND (reference sequence). The trim removed 0 bases at V and 5 bases at J, leaving 6 bases unmatched. The CDR3 is 16 residues long. In DNA form, the CDR3 reads TGTGCCAGTAGTATAGATGGAGCGGGGGTCCACAATGAGCAGTTCTTC. Amino acids: CASSIDGAGVHNEQFF.

This chain links TRBV5-6 with TRBJ1-2; 9 bases fit TRBD1. Trimming at V came to 1 base and at J to 5 bases, leaving 9 bases not matched to a gene. Per germline, CDR1 SGHDT and CDR2 YYEEEE. This CDR3 is built from 16 residues. The CDR3: CASSLLGQGLSYGYTF. For the CDR3, the DNA is TGTGCCAGCAGCTTGTTGGGACAGGGCCTTTCATATGGCTACACCTTC.

The rearrangement uses TRBV7-2 and TRBJ2-3; 8 bases are a match to TRBD2. CDR1 and CDR2 from the germline V gene are SGHTA and FQGNSA. The junction had 2 bases not matched to a gene; V was cut back by 2 bases and J by 4 bases. The CDR3 runs 14 residues. The CDR3: CASSLPAGADTQYF. The DNA for the CDR3 is TGTGCCAGCAGCTTACCAGCGGGAGCAGATACGCAGTATTTT. Full variable domain (remainder filled in from reference TRBV7-2 and TRBJ2-3): GAGVSQSPSNKVTEKGKDVELRCDPISGHTALYWYRQSLGQGLEFLIYFQGNSAPDKSGLPSDRFSAERTGGSVSTLTIQRTQQEDSAVYLCASSLPAGADTQYFGPGTRLTVL.

The chain joins TRBV15 to TRBJ2-7; D remains ambiguous. Germline values: CDR1 LNHNV, CDR2 YYDKDF (reference sequence). This CDR3 contains 11 residues. V was pared by 3 bases and J by 3 bases, with 3 bases between. For the CDR3, the DNA is TGTGCCACCAGCAGCTACTACGAGCAGTACTTC. Translation gives CATSSYYEQYF.

The chain carries TRBV12-2 and TRBJ1-5; the tabulated D call, TRBD1, remains unverified against the DNA. TRBV12-2 is annotated as a pseudogene. This CDR3 is 16 amino acids long. CDR3 nucleotides: TGTGCAAGTCGCTTAGCGCCCGGGGGGAGCAATCAGCCCCAGCATTTT. Encoded protein: CASRLAPGGSNQPQHF.

The chain couples TRBV19 to TRBJ1-1; no firm D call. Germline V gives CDR1 LNHDA, CDR2 SQIVND (reference sequence). The germline V and J ends were trimmed by 3 bases and 1 base, with 9 bases remaining between them. The CDR3 is made up of 14 amino acids. The CDR3 region has the DNA TGTGCCAGTAGTATGGGCCTGCGGAACACTGAAGCTTTCTTT. Residues: CASSMGLRNTEAFF.

This clonotype was detected only once. The rearrangement joins TRBV20-1 to TRBJ2-1; D is unclear. V lost 8 bases and J lost 8, with 10 bases in between. The CDR3 is made up of 10 amino acids. In germline, CDR1 is DFQATT, CDR2 SNEGSKA (reference sequence). The CDR3 here is CSPRAHEQFF. The DNA for the CDR3 is TGCAGTCCAAGGGCACATGAGCAGTTCTTC.

This clonotype came up once. V is TRBV7-9 and J is TRBJ2-5, with TRBD1 matching over 9 bases. CDR3 length: 16 residues. V was clipped by 5 bases and J by 2 bases; unmatched bases: 9. Germline V gene data show CDR1 as SEHNR and CDR2 as FQNEAQ (reference sequence). CDR3 sequence (DNA): TGTGCCAGCAGCCTTATCCCGGGACAGGGACAAGAGACCCAGTACTTC. Translating it yields CASSLIPGQGQETQYF.

The chain recombines TRBV20-1 with TRBJ1-1; D is unresolved. The germline gives CDR1 DFQATT, CDR2 SNEGSKA (reference sequence). V was cut by 1 base and J by 5 bases, with 17 bases left in between. The CDR3 is 15 amino acids. The CDR3 bases are TGCAGTGCTAGAGTGGTTGGGAGAAGCACGACTGAAGCTTTCTTT. Amino acid sequence: CSARVVGRSTTEAFF.

The chain combines TRBV5-1 with TRBJ1-2; D is unresolved. This CDR3 contains 15 residues. Between the trimmed V and J ends, which lost 0 bases and 4 bases, there was a span of 13 bases. Germline V CDR1 and CDR2: SGHRS, YFSETQ. The CDR3 nucleotides read TGCGCCAGCAGCTTGGTTGTCGGAGGAATCTATGGCTACACCTTC. The encoded protein is CASSLVVGGIYGYTF. Looking up the rest from reference TRBV5-1 and TRBJ1-2 gives the full variable domain: KAGVTQTPRYLIKTRGQQVTLSCSPISGHRSVSWYQQTPGQGLQFLFEYFSETQRNKGNFPGRFSGRQFSNSRSEMNVSTLELGDSALYLCASSLVVGGIYGYTFGSGTRLTVV.

The CDR3 nucleotides read TGTGCCAGCAGTTTCGACAGCATGTCCTACGAGCAGTACTTC. This encodes CASSFDSMSYEQYF. This rearrangement joins TRBV7-2 to TRBJ2-7; D possibly corresponds to TRBD1 (5 bases). Germline CDR1 SGHTA, CDR2 FQGNSA. The CDR3 extends over 14 amino acids. Trimming shortened V by 6 bases and J by 1 base, and 13 bases separated the two germline ends.

This chain uses TRBV5-6 with TRBJ1-1, with D possibly matching TRBD1 (6 bases). This CDR3 is 16 amino acids long. Trimming took off 0 bases at V and 6 bases at J, with 18 bases between the two ends. Germline lookup yields CDR1 SGHDT and CDR2 YYEEEE. For the CDR3, the DNA is TGTGCCAGCAGCTTGGCCGGAGGGGGAGGGATGGCTGAAGCTTTCTTT. The encoded protein is CASSLAGGGGMAEAFF.

V gene TRBV20-1 combines with J gene TRBJ2-5; D is perhaps TRBD2 (5 bases). This CDR3 contains 14 residues. V was pared by 5 bases and J by 5 bases, with 18 bases between. The germline V gene encodes CDR1 DFQATT and CDR2 SNEGSKA (reference sequence). CDR3 sequence reads: CSAAASGASETQYF. The CDR3 coding sequence is TGCAGTGCTGCGGCCAGCGGCGCCTCCGAGACCCAGTACTTC.

The chain recombines TRBV3-1 with TRBJ2-3; D is possibly TRBD2 (6 bases). This CDR3 spans 12 amino acids. The germline V and J ends were trimmed by 0 bases and 10 bases, with 8 bases remaining between them. Per germline, CDR1 LGHDT and CDR2 YNNKEL (reference sequence). The CDR3 spells CASSQDGGAQYF. In nucleotides, the CDR3 is TGTGCCAGCAGCCAAGATGGAGGGGCGCAGTATTTT.

The V and J genes are TRBV7-9 and TRBJ2-3, with D unresolved. Per germline, CDR1 SEHNR and CDR2 FQNEAQ (reference sequence). The CDR3 is 16 residues long. Trimming shortened V by 0 bases and J by 3 bases, and 13 bases separated the two germline ends. Here the CDR3 reads CASSLAQTSGTDTQYF. The CDR3 nucleotides are TGTGCCAGCAGCTTAGCGCAAACGTCCGGGACAGATACGCAGTATTTT.

V is TRBV20-1 and J is TRBJ2-3, with D possibly TRBD1 on 6 matching bases. CDR1 DFQATT and CDR2 SNEGSKA come from the germline V gene (reference sequence). Trimming pared 6 bases from V and 6 bases from J, leaving 19 bases between. The CDR3 has 14 residues. CDR3 sequence reads: CSALWDIFLDTQYF. Written as DNA, the CDR3 is TGCAGTGCCCTCTGGGACATTTTTCTTGATACGCAGTATTTT.